A selection of T cell receptor beta chains follows, all from one sample in a study of cytomegalovirus exposure and HLA in healthy donors. TCRdb keeps only in-frame clones here, not all; method: immunoSEQ multiplex PCR. Here the sample spans some 250,000 clones, about 86% being singletons. The sequenced sample was PBMCs. These TCRs come from a woman aged 25-40 years in good health and CMV-seropositive. CDR3s include the opening cysteine and the closing phenylalanine or tryptophan. Each record gives: V gene, clone size, J gene, D gene, CDR3 DNA, CDR3 protein. D genes are given only for firm matches. A row's size may be missing; if present it is once, few, many or a size class.

V gene: TRBV19
clone size: NA
J gene: TRBJ1-5
D gene: TRBD1
CDR3 DNA: TGTGCCAGTAGTAACAGGGGGTATAGCAATCAGCCCCAGCATTTT
CDR3 protein: CASSNRGYSNQPQHF

V gene: TRBV11-2
clone size: NA
J gene: TRBJ1-3
D gene: TRBD1
CDR3 DNA: TGTGCCAGCAGCTCGGGACAGAGCTCTGGAAACACCATATATTTT
CDR3 protein: CASSSGQSSGNTIYF

V gene: TRBV19
clone size: NA
J gene: TRBJ2-7
D gene: TRBD2
CDR3 DNA: TGTGCCAGTAGTATAGATCGGACTAGCGGGAGCTACGAGCAGTACTTC
CDR3 protein: CASSIDRTSGSYEQYF

V gene: TRBV9
clone size: NA
J gene: TRBJ2-7
D gene: TRBD1
CDR3 DNA: TGTGCCAGCAGCGTAGGCGTGGGGACAGGGGTCGAGCAGTACTTC
CDR3 protein: CASSVGVGTGVEQYF

V gene: TRBV6-1
clone size: few
J gene: TRBJ2-1
D gene: NA
CDR3 DNA: TGTGCCAGCAGTGAATTCCAGGGATCCTACAATGAGCAGTTCTTC
CDR3 protein: CASSEFQGSYNEQFF

V gene: TRBV7-3
clone size: NA
J gene: TRBJ2-1
D gene: TRBD2
CDR3 DNA: TGTGCCAGCAGCTTATTTAGCGGGACCTACAATGAGCAGTTCTTC
CDR3 protein: CASSLFSGTYNEQFF

V gene: TRBV9
clone size: NA
J gene: TRBJ1-2
D gene: NA
CDR3 DNA: TGTGCCAGCGCCAGAGGGCCGTCGGACTATGGCTACACCTTC
CDR3 protein: CASARGPSDYGYTF

V gene: TRBV2
clone size: NA
J gene: TRBJ2-3
D gene: NA
CDR3 DNA: TGTGCCAGCAGTGAAGCTTTTCTAGCAGGTTTCCCAGATACGCAGTATTTT
CDR3 protein: CASSEAFLAGFPDTQYF

V gene: TRBV27
clone size: once
J gene: TRBJ1-2
D gene: NA
CDR3 DNA: TGTGCCAGCAGTTTCGCGCCCCCAGGGGGCTACACCTTC
CDR3 protein: CASSFAPPGGYTF

V gene: TRBV27
clone size: NA
J gene: TRBJ2-7
D gene: NA
CDR3 DNA: TGTGCCAGCAGTTTCGGGACAACCTACGAGCAGTACTTC
CDR3 protein: CASSFGTTYEQYF

V gene: TRBV6-4
clone size: NA
J gene: TRBJ1-1
D gene: TRBD1
CDR3 DNA: TGTGCCAGCAGTGCCACCGGGACAGGGTTAATATTGTACACTGAAGCTTTCTTT
CDR3 protein: CASSATGTGLILYTEAFF

V gene: TRBV19
clone size: NA
J gene: TRBJ1-1
D gene: NA
CDR3 DNA: TGTGCCATACAACAAGGCGGCACTGAAGCTTTCTTT
CDR3 protein: CAIQQGGTEAFF

V gene: TRBV19
clone size: NA
J gene: TRBJ1-2
D gene: NA
CDR3 DNA: TGTGCCAGCAATCCTGGGACTATTACCAACTATGGCTACACCTTC
CDR3 protein: CASNPGTITNYGYTF

V gene: TRBV7-9
clone size: NA
J gene: TRBJ2-1
D gene: NA
CDR3 DNA: TGTGCCAGCAGCTTAGAAGTCAAGCGGGAGCAGTTCTTC
CDR3 protein: CASSLEVKREQFF

V gene: TRBV6-4
clone size: NA
J gene: TRBJ1-5
D gene: NA
CDR3 DNA: TGTGCCAGCAGTGACGGCAGGGCGAATCAGCCCCAGCATTTT
CDR3 protein: CASSDGRANQPQHF

V gene: TRBV10-3
clone size: NA
J gene: TRBJ2-1
D gene: TRBD1
CDR3 DNA: TGTGCCATCACCCAGACAGGGACAACCTCCTACAATGAGCAGTTCTTC
CDR3 protein: CAITQTGTTSYNEQFF

V gene: TRBV6-4
clone size: NA
J gene: TRBJ2-2
D gene: TRBD2
CDR3 DNA: TGTGCCAGCTCTAGCGGGAGGAACACCGGGGAGCTGTTTTTT
CDR3 protein: CASSSGRNTGELFF

V gene: TRBV29-1
clone size: once
J gene: TRBJ2-1
D gene: TRBD2
CDR3 DNA: TGCAGCGTCCGAAAACTTAGCGGGAGGCCCGACAATGAGCAGTTCTTC
CDR3 protein: CSVRKLSGRPDNEQFF

V gene: TRBV19
clone size: NA
J gene: TRBJ1-5
D gene: NA
CDR3 DNA: TGTGCCAGTAGTATTAGTGCCAGCAATCAGCCCCAGCATTTT
CDR3 protein: CASSISASNQPQHF

V gene: TRBV27
clone size: few
J gene: TRBJ2-7
D gene: NA
CDR3 DNA: TGTGCCAGCAGTCCTATTTACGAGCAGTACTTC
CDR3 protein: CASSPIYEQYF

V gene: TRBV6-1
clone size: NA
J gene: TRBJ2-7
D gene: NA
CDR3 DNA: TGTGCCAGCAGTGAAGTTTCTGGGAGCCACTACGAGCAGTACTTC
CDR3 protein: CASSEVSGSHYEQYF

V gene: TRBV27
clone size: NA
J gene: TRBJ2-1
D gene: TRBD2
CDR3 DNA: TGTGCCAGCAGTTATCTCGGACTAGTTGAGAATGAGCAGTTCTTC
CDR3 protein: CASSYLGLVENEQFF

V gene: TRBV7-2
clone size: NA
J gene: TRBJ1-2
D gene: TRBD1
CDR3 DNA: TGTGCCAGCAGCGGGGACAGACGCTATGGCTACACCTTC
CDR3 protein: CASSGDRRYGYTF

V gene: TRBV5-4
clone size: NA
J gene: TRBJ2-7
D gene: TRBD2
CDR3 DNA: TGTGCCAGCAGCTTGGTTACCGCGGGGGCCTACGAGCAGTACTTC
CDR3 protein: CASSLVTAGAYEQYF

V gene: TRBV5-1
clone size: NA
J gene: TRBJ1-3
D gene: NA
CDR3 DNA: TGCGCCAGCACCCTGTCGGGGTCTCCTGGAAACACCATATATTTT
CDR3 protein: CASTLSGSPGNTIYF

V gene: TRBV25-1
clone size: once
J gene: TRBJ2-1
D gene: NA
CDR3 DNA: TGTGCCAGCAGTGAACGGGGAAAGGATTTGGGCAATGAGCAGTTCTTC
CDR3 protein: CASSERGKDLGNEQFF

V gene: TRBV6-1
clone size: few
J gene: TRBJ2-7
D gene: TRBD1
CDR3 DNA: TGTGCCAGCAGTATGGACAGGTCGTCGGGTGAGCAGTACTTC
CDR3 protein: CASSMDRSSGEQYF

V gene: TRBV9
clone size: NA
J gene: TRBJ1-1
D gene: TRBD1
CDR3 DNA: TGTGCCAGCAGCCTACGACAGGGCGGCACTGAAGCTTTCTTT
CDR3 protein: CASSLRQGGTEAFF

V gene: TRBV19
clone size: NA
J gene: TRBJ1-5
D gene: NA
CDR3 DNA: TGTGCCAGTCAAATGGGGGGGGCGTATGGCAATCAGCCCCAGCATTTT
CDR3 protein: CASQMGGAYGNQPQHF

V gene: TRBV6-5
clone size: NA
J gene: TRBJ2-7
D gene: NA
CDR3 DNA: TGTGCCAGCAGTCCCCGGTACGAGCAGTACTTC
CDR3 protein: CASSPRYEQYF

V gene: TRBV29-1
clone size: NA
J gene: TRBJ2-1
D gene: TRBD1
CDR3 DNA: TGCAGCGTTGACAGAACAGGGGCGGCCAATGAGCAGTTCTTC
CDR3 protein: CSVDRTGAANEQFF

V gene: TRBV9
clone size: NA
J gene: TRBJ1-5
D gene: NA
CDR3 DNA: TGTGCCAGCAGCGTAGCAGGGCAACAGCCCCAGCATTTT
CDR3 protein: CASSVAGQQPQHF

V gene: TRBV5-4
clone size: NA
J gene: TRBJ1-4
D gene: NA
CDR3 DNA: TGTGCCAGCAGCTTCTCTTATACCGGGAATGAAAAACTGTTTTTT
CDR3 protein: CASSFSYTGNEKLFF

V gene: TRBV28
clone size: NA
J gene: TRBJ2-7
D gene: TRBD1
CDR3 DNA: TGTGCCAGCAGGTTAACAGGGGGCGAGCAGTACTTC
CDR3 protein: CASRLTGGEQYF

V gene: TRBV6-5
clone size: NA
J gene: TRBJ2-1
D gene: NA
CDR3 DNA: TGTGCCAGCAGATTTAGCGGCTACAATGAGCAGTTCTTC
CDR3 protein: CASRFSGYNEQFF

V gene: TRBV6-1
clone size: few
J gene: TRBJ2-1
D gene: TRBD2
CDR3 DNA: TGTGCCAGCAGTTCCCGGGAGGGGCTCGATGAGCAGTTCTTC
CDR3 protein: CASSSREGLDEQFF

V gene: TRBV4-1
clone size: NA
J gene: TRBJ2-7
D gene: NA
CDR3 DNA: TGCGCCAGCAGCCATTCCTCGGCCGGGGATTCCTACGAGCAGTACTTC
CDR3 protein: CASSHSSAGDSYEQYF

V gene: TRBV6-1
clone size: NA
J gene: TRBJ1-5
D gene: NA
CDR3 DNA: TGTGCCAGCAGAAGACTTAGCAATCAGCCCCAGCATTTT
CDR3 protein: CASRRLSNQPQHF

V gene: TRBV14
clone size: NA
J gene: TRBJ2-2
D gene: NA
CDR3 DNA: TGTGCCAGCAGCCAAGATAGGGGCAGGGATTGGACCGGGGAGCTGTTTTTT
CDR3 protein: CASSQDRGRDWTGELFF

V gene: TRBV27
clone size: NA
J gene: TRBJ2-7
D gene: TRBD1
CDR3 DNA: TGTGCCAGCAGCGAGACAGGGGTGGGAGAGCAGTACTTC
CDR3 protein: CASSETGVGEQYF

V gene: TRBV6-4
clone size: NA
J gene: TRBJ2-3
D gene: TRBD2
CDR3 DNA: TGTGCCAGCAGTTCTACCCCGACTAGCGGGGGCACAGATACGCAGTATTTT
CDR3 protein: CASSSTPTSGGTDTQYF

V gene: TRBV4-1
clone size: NA
J gene: TRBJ2-7
D gene: NA
CDR3 DNA: TGCGCCAGCAGCCAAGATGCGGAGGAACGCTACGAGCAGTACTTC
CDR3 protein: CASSQDAEERYEQYF

V gene: TRBV9
clone size: once
J gene: TRBJ1-1
D gene: NA
CDR3 DNA: TGTGCCAGCAGCGTAGGGGGGGGGACCACAACTGAAGCTTTCTTT
CDR3 protein: CASSVGGGTTTEAFF

V gene: TRBV30
clone size: NA
J gene: TRBJ2-1
D gene: NA
CDR3 DNA: TGTGCCTGGAGTGTTCAGTACTACAATGAGCAGTTCTTC
CDR3 protein: CAWSVQYYNEQFF

V gene: TRBV20-1
clone size: once
J gene: TRBJ2-7
D gene: NA
CDR3 DNA: TGCAGTGCTGGCCGTTACGAGCAGTACTTC
CDR3 protein: CSAGRYEQYF

V gene: TRBV15
clone size: NA
J gene: TRBJ2-3
D gene: TRBD2
CDR3 DNA: TGTGCCACCAGCAGGTGGGAAAGGGAGGGGAATGGCGATACGCAGTATTTT
CDR3 protein: CATSRWEREGNGDTQYF